The entry that follows covers one T cell receptor beta chain sequence. With 60 Vbeta and 13 Jbeta primers, the PCR was carried out. Using immunoSEQ multiplex PCR, the repertoire was profiled, and TCRdb retains in-frame clones only, with some absent. The sample has some 140,000 clones, roughly 80% seen once. The sample comes from a study of cytomegalovirus exposure and HLA in healthy donors. Deletions cut 2 bases from V and 8 bases from J, with 16 bases between. The germline V gene encodes CDR1 MNHEY and CDR2 SVGAGI. This CDR3 comprises 15 residues. The chain employs TRBV6-5 and TRBJ2-1, with D maybe TRBD2 (6 bases). The TCR sequence derives from a young man in good health and CMV-seronegative. Specimen: PBMCs. The CDR3 protein is CASSYGAGIGHEQFF. The CDR3 nucleotides are TGTGCCAGCAGTTACGGGGCGGGGATTGGGCATGAGCAGTTCTTC.